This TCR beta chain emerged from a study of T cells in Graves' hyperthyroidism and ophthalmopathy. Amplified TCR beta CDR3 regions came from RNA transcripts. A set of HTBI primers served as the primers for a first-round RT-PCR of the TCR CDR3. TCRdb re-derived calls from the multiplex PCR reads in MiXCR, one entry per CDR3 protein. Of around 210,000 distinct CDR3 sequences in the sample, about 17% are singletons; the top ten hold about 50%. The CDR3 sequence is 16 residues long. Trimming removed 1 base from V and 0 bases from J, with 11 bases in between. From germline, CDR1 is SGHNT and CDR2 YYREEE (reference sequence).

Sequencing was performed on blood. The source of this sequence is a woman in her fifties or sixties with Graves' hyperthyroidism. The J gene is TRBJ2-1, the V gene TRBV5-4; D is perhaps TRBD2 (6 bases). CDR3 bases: TGTGCCAGCAGCTTGATTACCGGGAGCTCCTACAATGAGCAGTTCTTC. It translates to CASSLITGSSYNEQFF.